These 5 T cell receptor beta chains share one sample of origin, sequenced in a study of blood T cell repertoires in COVID-19. The assay was immunoSEQ multiplex PCR, and TCRdb's table has in-frame clones only and misses some. Here the sample spans about 180,000 clones, around 85% being singletons. Sequencing was done on a sample of PBMCs or T cells enriched from blood (not recorded which). The receptors shown here come from a man aged 40-49 years who had recovered from COVID-19.

The chain combines TRBV6-5 with TRBJ1-3, with 7 bases aligning to TRBD1. Per germline, CDR1 MNHEY and CDR2 SVGAGI. CDR3 length equals 14 residues. Unmatched junction bases numbered 3, after V lost 5 bases and J lost 2 bases. CDR3 DNA sequence: TGTGCCAGCAGTCCGACAGGGACTGGAAACACCATATATTTT. This encodes CASSPTGTGNTIYF.

The chain joins TRBV28 to TRBJ2-1, with 12 positions matching TRBD2. Germline V lookup: CDR1 MDHEN, CDR2 SYDVKM. Germline trimming cut 8 bases from V and 10 bases from J; bases unmatched to any gene: 9. This CDR3 contains 14 residues. The CDR3 loop reads CASFPGLAGPEQFF. The CDR3 DNA reads as TGTGCCAGCTTCCCGGGACTAGCGGGCCCGGAGCAGTTCTTC.

The chain combines TRBV27 with TRBJ2-7; no clear D gene. This CDR3 spans 12 amino acids. Per germline, CDR1 MNHEY and CDR2 SMNVEV (reference sequence). Deletions cut 10 bases from V and 5 bases from J, with 15 bases between. CDR3 in amino acids: CATAGAGDEQYF. The CDR3 nucleotides are TGTGCCACCGCTGGAGCCGGAGACGAGCAGTACTTC.

The chain employs TRBV29-1 and TRBJ1-2; perhaps TRBD1 as D (6 bases). V lost 2 bases, J lost 4 bases, and 14 bases lay in between. The CDR3 is 14 amino acids. CDR1 is SQVTM, CDR2 ANQGSEA, per germline. This chain's CDR3 is CSVERQELSYGYTF. The CDR3 bases are TGCAGCGTTGAACGACAGGAATTGAGCTATGGCTACACCTTC.

The chain employs TRBV11-2 and TRBJ2-1, with 10 bases identical to TRBD2. Trimming at V came to 5 bases and at J to 7 bases, leaving 14 bases not matched to a gene. Germline assignment: CDR1 SGHAT and CDR2 FQNNGV. The CDR3 is made up of 17 amino acids. The CDR3 sequence is CASSKDLLAGSENEQFF. The CDR3 nucleotides read TGTGCCAGCAGCAAAGACTTACTAGCGGGGTCTGAGAATGAGCAGTTCTTC.